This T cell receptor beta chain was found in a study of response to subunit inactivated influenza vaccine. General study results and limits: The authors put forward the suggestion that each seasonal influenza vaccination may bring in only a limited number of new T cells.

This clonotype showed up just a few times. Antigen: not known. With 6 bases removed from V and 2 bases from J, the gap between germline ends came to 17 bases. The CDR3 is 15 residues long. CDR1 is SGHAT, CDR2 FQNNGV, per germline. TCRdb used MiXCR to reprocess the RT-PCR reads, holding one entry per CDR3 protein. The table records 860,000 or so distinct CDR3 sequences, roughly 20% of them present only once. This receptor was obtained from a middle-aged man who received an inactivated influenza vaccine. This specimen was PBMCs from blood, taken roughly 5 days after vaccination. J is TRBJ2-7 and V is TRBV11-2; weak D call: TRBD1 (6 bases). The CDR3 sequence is CASRSQQGITYEQYF. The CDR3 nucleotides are TGTGCCAGCAGAAGCCAACAGGGTATCACCTACGAGCAGTACTTC.